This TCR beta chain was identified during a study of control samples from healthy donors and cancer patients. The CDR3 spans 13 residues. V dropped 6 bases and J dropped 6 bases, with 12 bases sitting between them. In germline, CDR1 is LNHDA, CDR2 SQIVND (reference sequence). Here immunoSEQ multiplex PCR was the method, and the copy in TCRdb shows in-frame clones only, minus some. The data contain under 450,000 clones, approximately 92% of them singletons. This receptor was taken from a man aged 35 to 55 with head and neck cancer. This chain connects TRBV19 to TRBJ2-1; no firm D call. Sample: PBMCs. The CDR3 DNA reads TGTGCCAGTAGGGTTCTCCTGGGCAATGAGCAGTTCTTC. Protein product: CASRVLLGNEQFF.